The 32 T cell receptor beta chains presented below share a single source sample, sequenced in a study of T cell responses to AZD1222 COVID-19 vaccine (dated by TCRdb to the early 2020s). The library was generated by the immunoSEQ multiplex PCR assay. This immuneACCESS table, as held by TCRdb, lists in-frame sequences with V and J called but not all clones. Of the missing ones, under half trace to an unresolved V gene in checked studies; the others have no known cause. The sample table holds about 97,000 clones, of which approximately 90% were seen once. Approximately 1.2% of the sample is taken by the ten largest. In the paper's terms, the time point label means: baseline before first vaccination. Material: peripheral blood, obtained on day 0 of AZD1222 vaccination. These receptors were collected from an adult in good health.

This clone has only a few counts. Different DNA sequences within this sample yield the same CDR3. V gene TRBV4-1 combines with J gene TRBJ1-1; D is uncertain. This CDR3 is built from 11 residues. The germline V gene has CDR1 MGHRA and CDR2 YSYEKL. The germline V and J ends were trimmed by 0 bases and 6 bases, with 2 bases remaining between them. The CDR3 sequence is CASSQDAEAFF. DNA for the CDR3: TGCGCCAGCAGCCAAGACGCTGAAGCTTTCTTT.

CDR3 in amino acids: CASSIPYSPREAFF. CDR3 nucleotide sequence: TGTGCCAGTAGTATCCCCTACAGTCCCCGGGAAGCTTTCTTT. The chain links TRBV19 to TRBJ1-1; no definite D call. CDR3 size: 14 residues. V was pared by 3 bases and J by 8 bases, with 16 bases between. CDR1 is LNHDA, CDR2 SQIVND, per germline (reference sequence).

The rearrangement uses TRBV28 and TRBJ1-3, with a tentative D call TRBD1 (5 bases). CDR3 length equals 17 residues. V was pared by 9 bases and J by 0 bases, with 21 bases between. CDR1 and CDR2 from the germline V gene are MDHEN and SYDVKM. The CDR3 here is CARTPARAGSSGNTIYF. The DNA of the CDR3 is TGTGCCAGAACACCAGCCAGGGCAGGAAGCTCTGGAAACACCATATATTTT.

The chain's CDR3 is CASSFGGRGEQYF. CDR3 sequence (DNA): TGTGCCAGCAGCTTCGGGGGAAGGGGCGAGCAGTACTTC. The J gene is TRBJ2-7, the V gene TRBV7-9; D possibly corresponds to TRBD2 (6 bases). V gave up 3 bases and J gave up 6 bases, with 12 bases separating them. Germline CDR1 SEHNR, CDR2 FQNEAQ (reference sequence). The CDR3 spans 13 residues.

This sequence joins TRBV30 and TRBJ1-6; D remains unclear. The V gene lost 2 bases and the J gene lost 10 bases, with 12 bases spanning the gap. CDR3 size: 13 residues. CDR1 and CDR2 (germline): GTSNPN, SVGIG (reference sequence). The CDR3 DNA reads as TGTGCCTGGAGTTCGATCGGTAGATCACCCCTCCACTTT. It codes for CAWSSIGRSPLHF.

CDR3 sequence reads: CASSLNGDREETQYF. The CDR3, as DNA: TGTGCCAGCAGTTTAAATGGGGACAGGGAAGAGACCCAGTACTTC. The V gene is TRBV28, the J gene TRBJ2-5, with 9 bases lining up with TRBD1. With 2 bases clipped from V and 3 bases from J, the junction kept 4 bases outside the gene matches. Germline assignment: CDR1 MDHEN and CDR2 SYDVKM. CDR3 length: 15 amino acids.

This chain uses TRBV2 with TRBJ2-5; D might be TRBD2 (6 bases). The germline CDR1 and CDR2 sequences are SNHLY and FYNNEI. The CDR3 runs to 15 residues. Trimming shortened V by 4 bases and J by 2 bases, and 14 bases separated the two germline ends. The CDR3 sequence: CASSAGPGRQETQYF. The CDR3 DNA reads TGTGCCAGCAGTGCGGGTCCGGGGAGGCAAGAGACCCAGTACTTC.

This chain connects TRBV10-2 to TRBJ1-2, with a possible D match to TRBD1 (5 bases). Germline CDR1 reads WSHSY; CDR2 reads SAAADI. V gave up 7 bases and J gave up 8 bases, with 17 bases separating them. CDR3 length equals 13 residues. CDR3 amino acids: CASTWGRNSGYTF. CDR3 nucleotides: TGCGCCAGCACTTGGGGCAGGAACTCGGGCTACACCTTC.

The chain employs TRBV19 and TRBJ1-1; tentative D call: TRBD1 (6 bases). The CDR3 has 15 residues. CDR1 is LNHDA, CDR2 SQIVND, per germline (reference sequence). V lost 6 bases, J lost 4 bases, and 18 bases lay in between. The CDR3 loop reads CASRRKGEGGTEAFF. CDR3 sequence (DNA): TGTGCCAGTAGAAGAAAGGGGGAAGGGGGCACTGAAGCTTTCTTT.

The chain couples TRBV11-2 to TRBJ2-2, with D uncertain. The germline CDR1 and CDR2 sequences are SGHAT and FQNNGV. The CDR3 is 14 amino acids. Trimming removed 2 bases from V and 5 bases from J, with 9 bases in between. The CDR3 is CASSLIRQTGELFF. In nucleotides, the CDR3 is TGTGCCAGCAGCTTAATTAGGCAAACCGGGGAGCTGTTTTTT.

This sequence joins TRBV7-8 and TRBJ1-5, with D unresolved. This CDR3 spans 14 amino acids. The V gene's germline CDR1 is SGHVS and CDR2 FQNEAQ. The V end was cut by 0 bases, the J end by 3 bases, with 6 bases between. The CDR3 is CASSLARVNQPQHF. CDR3 in DNA: TGTGCCAGCAGCTTAGCACGGGTCAATCAGCCCCAGCATTTT.

The chain links TRBV19 to TRBJ1-1, with D perhaps TRBD1 (6 bases). In germline, CDR1 is LNHDA, CDR2 SQIVND (reference sequence). V was shortened by 7 bases and J by 3 bases, with 18 bases between the two germline ends. This CDR3 contains 15 residues. The CDR3 loop reads CASKYGGLWDTEAFF. The CDR3 nucleotides are TGTGCCAGTAAATATGGGGGGCTCTGGGACACTGAAGCTTTCTTT.

The CDR3 nucleotides are TGTGCCAGCAGCCCGCAGGGACCGCCCGGGTTGACTGAAGCTTTCTTT. Encoded protein: CASSPQGPPGLTEAFF. The rearrangement links TRBV9 to TRBJ1-1; D perhaps matches TRBD1 (5 bases). The V end lost 4 bases, the J end lost 5 bases, and 21 bases lay between the germline ends. Germline loops: CDR1 SGDLS, CDR2 YYNGEE. The CDR3 runs 16 residues.

The gene calls are TRBV6-6 and TRBJ1-5, with 7 bases that match TRBD1. Germline CDR1 reads MNHNY; CDR2 reads SVGAGI (reference sequence). This CDR3 is built from 13 residues. With 10 bases clipped from V and 6 bases from J, the junction kept 9 bases outside the gene matches. The CDR3 spells CAIRQGVSQPQHF. The CDR3 DNA sequence: TGTGCCATCCGACAGGGTGTGTCTCAGCCCCAGCATTTT.

The V gene is TRBV4-1, the J gene TRBJ2-5, with D possibly being TRBD1 (7 bases). The germline V gene encodes CDR1 MGHRA and CDR2 YSYEKL. V lost 4 bases, J lost 5 bases, and 23 bases lay in between. The CDR3 is 17 amino acids. This chain's CDR3 is CASSRSSGGPRRETQYF. CDR3 sequence (DNA): TGCGCCAGCAGCCGGTCGTCAGGGGGGCCCAGGAGGGAGACCCAGTACTTC.

The chain couples TRBV5-1 to TRBJ1-1, with 7 bases aligning to TRBD1. From germline, CDR1 is SGHRS and CDR2 YFSETQ. J was trimmed by 4 bases and V by 4 bases; bases with no gene match: 10. This CDR3 region has 15 residues. CDR3 in amino acids: CASSPRTGAITEAFF. The CDR3 nucleotides read TGCGCCAGCAGCCCACGGACAGGAGCAATCACTGAAGCTTTCTTT.

The chain uses TRBV12-3 or TRBV12-4 and TRBJ1-1; D ambiguous. The germline V and J ends were trimmed by 5 bases and 7 bases, with 14 bases remaining between them. The CDR3 extends over 13 amino acids. The CDR3 DNA reads TGTGCCAGCAGTAAATATTATGCCGGTGAAGCTTTCTTT. Amino acids: CASSKYYAGEAFF.

This chain's CDR3 is CASSPRDRVNYGYTF. CDR3 in DNA: TGTGCCAGCTCACCCCGGGACAGGGTTAACTATGGCTACACCTTC. The genes are TRBV18 and TRBJ1-2, with 9 bases matching TRBD1. The ends lost 3 bases at V and 1 base at J; junction bases unmatched: 3. The CDR3 is made up of 15 amino acids. Germline CDR1 is KGHSH and CDR2 is LQKENI.

The chain combines TRBV6-4 with TRBJ1-1; no firm D call. Deletions cut 3 bases from V and 3 bases from J, with 8 bases between. The CDR3 is 13 residues long. Looked up from germline, CDR1 is MRHNA and CDR2 is SNTAGT. The CDR3 coding sequence is TGTGCCAGCAGTGAGACCGTGGACACTGAAGCTTTCTTT. Translating gives CASSETVDTEAFF.

The chain combines TRBV7-2 with TRBJ2-1; D is unresolved. The CDR3 sequence is 13 residues long. The V and J ends lost 0 bases and 7 bases respectively, with 7 bases between them. Germline V gene data show CDR1 as SGHTA and CDR2 as FQGNSA. The CDR3 loop is CASSLAKANEQFF. As DNA, the CDR3 is TGTGCCAGCAGCTTAGCTAAAGCGAATGAGCAGTTCTTC.

The chain couples TRBV2 to TRBJ2-2, with 10 positions matching TRBD1. Germline V gives CDR1 SNHLY, CDR2 FYNNEI. The CDR3 length is 16 residues. V lost 4 bases and J lost 6; bases outside the gene matches: 8. The CDR3: CASSGFGTGEAGELFF. The CDR3 DNA follows: TGTGCCAGCAGTGGCTTTGGGACAGGGGAGGCCGGGGAGCTGTTTTTT.

V and J are TRBV28 and TRBJ1-1; unclear D gene. The CDR3 has 13 residues. V dropped 6 bases and J dropped 10 bases, with 18 bases sitting between them. In germline, CDR1 is MDHEN, CDR2 SYDVKM. The CDR3 bases are TGTGCCAGCAGCGGGGTGTGGACGGAGAGAGCTTTCTTT. It specifies CASSGVWTERAFF.

The chain is built from TRBV28 and TRBJ2-3; D gene unclear. Trimming took 7 bases from V and 5 from J, leaving 25 bases between them. Germline CDR1 is MDHEN and CDR2 is SYDVKM. The CDR3 totals 17 residues. CDR3 residues: CASTPRFGTIQQDTQYF. The CDR3 DNA reads as TGTGCCAGCACCCCCCGCTTCGGCACGATACAACAAGATACGCAGTATTTT. Together with reference TRBV28 and TRBJ2-3, the CDR3 gives the full variable domain: DVKVTQSSRYLVKRTGEKVFLECVQDMDHENMFWYRQDPGLGLRLIYFSYDVKMKEKGDIPEGYSVSREKKERFSLILESASTNQTSMYLCASTPRFGTIQQDTQYFGPGTRLTVL.

The rearrangement links TRBV7-2 to TRBJ1-2, with D unclear. Deletions cut 6 bases from V and 7 bases from J, with 12 bases between. This CDR3 spans 12 amino acids. Germline CDR1 SGHTA, CDR2 FQGNSA. The CDR3 bases are TGTGCCAGCAGTTCCCGGACGGGTGGCTACACCTTC. It yields the protein CASSSRTGGYTF.

The chain has TRBV2 and TRBJ2-7; D gene uncertain. The germline V and J ends were trimmed by 3 bases and 4 bases, with 1 base remaining between them. There are 10 residues in the CDR3. From germline, CDR1 is SNHLY and CDR2 FYNNEI. The CDR3 coding sequence is TGTGCCAGCAGTGAGTACGAGCAGTACTTC. As protein: CASSEYEQYF.

The chain joins TRBV12-5 to TRBJ2-3; 8 bases match TRBD2. Germline CDR1 and CDR2: LGHNT and FRNRAP. The length of the CDR3 is 18 residues. Germline trimming cut 2 bases from V and 4 bases from J; bases unmatched to any gene: 14. CDR3 sequence (DNA): TGTGCTAGTGGTTTGCCCACCCGCGGGGGGCGGGTCCCAGATACGCAGTATTTT. Translated, it gives CASGLPTRGGRVPDTQYF.

J is TRBJ2-2 and V is TRBV5-4; the match to TRBD2 covers 14 bases. The CDR3 has 17 amino acids. The V gene's germline CDR1 is SGHNT and CDR2 YYREEE (reference sequence). Trimming cost V 0 bases and J 6 bases; bases outside gene matches: 4. In DNA form, the CDR3 reads TGTGCCAGCAGCTTGGGACTAGCGGGGGGGCTGTCCGGGGAGCTGTTTTTT. Translated: CASSLGLAGGLSGELFF.

The V gene is TRBV5-5, the J gene TRBJ2-7, with TRBD1 matching 8 bases. CDR1 and CDR2 from the germline V gene are SGHKS and YYEKEE (reference sequence). V lost 4 bases to trimming and J lost 2 bases; unmatched junction nucleotides: 8. The CDR3 runs to 15 residues. The CDR3 here is CASSVTGGSPYEQYF. As DNA, the CDR3 is TGTGCCAGCAGCGTAACAGGGGGGTCGCCCTACGAGCAGTACTTC.

J is TRBJ1-1 and V is TRBV7-9; D uncertain. Between the trimmed V and J ends, which lost 7 bases and 1 base, there was a span of 10 bases. Germline CDR1 and CDR2: SEHNR and FQNEAQ (reference sequence). The CDR3 extends over 13 amino acids. Written as DNA, the CDR3 is TGTGCCAGCAACACCAAGGAGAACACTGAAGCTTTCTTT. Amino acids: CASNTKENTEAFF.

The CDR3: CASSIDRVDRDTSGNTIYF. DNA for the CDR3: TGTGCCAGCAGCATCGACCGGGTTGATAGGGACACCTCTGGAAACACCATATATTTT. The V gene is TRBV7-9, the J gene TRBJ1-3, with D possibly being TRBD1 (6 bases). CDR1 and CDR2 (germline): SEHNR, FQNEAQ (reference sequence). The ends were cut back, 5 bases at V and 0 bases at J, with 23 bases in the middle. The CDR3 sequence is 19 residues long.

V is TRBV19 and J is TRBJ2-3; D unresolved. The length of the CDR3 is 12 residues. The germline gives CDR1 LNHDA, CDR2 SQIVND (reference sequence). V was shortened by 5 bases and J by 4 bases, with 7 bases between the two germline ends. The CDR3 DNA sequence: TGTGCCAGTAGTGGCTTGTCAGATACGCAGTATTTT. It yields the protein CASSGLSDTQYF.

This chain links TRBV19 with TRBJ1-5; 7 bases match TRBD1. Germline-derived CDR1 and CDR2 are LNHDA and SQIVND (reference sequence). The CDR3 contains 16 residues. The V and J ends lost 4 bases and 6 bases, in that order; junction bases with no gene match: 12. The CDR3 reads CASSTQEGAASQPQHF. The CDR3 bases are TGTGCCAGTAGTACCCAGGAGGGGGCTGCTTCTCAGCCCCAGCATTTT.